This T cell receptor beta chain was sequenced for a study of PD-L1 blockade in urothelial cancer. With V trimmed by 3 bases and J by 7 bases, 6 bases remained unmatched. CDR1 is KGHSH and CDR2 is LQKENI in the germline V gene. The CDR3 length is 15 residues. Time point defined: peripheral blood 6 weeks after treatment start. Sequenced by immunoSEQ multiplex PCR; TCRdb stores in-frame clones only, minus some. The profile shows about 50,000 clones, around 80% of them singletons. This sequence was found in a man between 70 and 80 years old with urothelial cancer. The source was PBMCs, collected around atezolizumab (anti-PD-L1) treatment. The chain employs TRBV18 and TRBJ2-1, with 10 bases fitting TRBD2. CDR3 residues: CASSPGSGRGNEQFF. The CDR3 coding sequence is TGTGCCAGCTCACCTGGCAGCGGGAGGGGAAATGAGCAGTTCTTC.